The 21 T cell receptor beta chains below all came from one sample that was sequenced in a study of blood T cell repertoires in COVID-19. TCRdb's copy holds only in-frame clones and misses some; the assay was immunoSEQ multiplex PCR. Among about 330,000 clones listed, 70% to 90% were seen once. The specimen sequenced was PBMCs or T cells enriched from blood (not recorded which). The receptors were sampled from a woman aged 25-40 years who had recovered from COVID-19.

V usage is TRBV23-1 and J usage is TRBJ1-4; D is perhaps TRBD1 (5 bases). TRBV23-1 is labeled an ORF, and its function is uncertain. The CDR3 sequence is 16 residues long. Trimming shortened V by 4 bases and J by 5 bases, and 17 bases separated the two germline ends. CDR3 sequence: CASSRFHDSRNEKLFF. Here the CDR3 DNA reads TGCGCCAGCAGTCGGTTTCACGACAGCCGAAATGAAAAACTGTTTTTT.

The chain carries TRBV10-3 and TRBJ2-7; 10 bases align to TRBD1. V was clipped by 6 bases and J by 3 bases; unmatched bases: 5. From germline, CDR1 is ENHRY and CDR2 SYGVKD. The CDR3 length is 14 residues. The CDR3 DNA reads as TGTGCCATCAGCTCCGGGACAGGGGTCTACGAGCAGTACTTC. Encoded protein: CAISSGTGVYEQYF.

The CDR3 loop is CASSESFNQPQHF. The CDR3 bases are TGTGCCAGCAGTGAATCCTTTAATCAGCCCCAGCATTTT. The rearrangement links TRBV6-1 to TRBJ1-5; no clear D gene. The CDR3 has 13 residues. Trimming took 2 bases from V and 4 from J, leaving 6 bases between them. Per the germline V gene, CDR1 is MNHNS and CDR2 is SASEGT.

V gene TRBV7-2 combines with J gene TRBJ2-7, with 7 bases that match TRBD1. The CDR3 spans 14 residues. V lost 8 bases and J lost 1; bases outside the gene matches: 8. Germline loops: CDR1 SGHTA, CDR2 FQGNSA. This CDR3 is CASLVGQSSYEQYF. The CDR3 region has the DNA TGTGCCAGCCTCGTGGGACAGAGTTCCTACGAGCAGTACTTC.

Here the CDR3 reads CASSPRTGVRVNTEAFF. The DNA for the CDR3 is TGTGCCAGCTCACCACGGACGGGGGTTCGAGTGAACACTGAAGCTTTCTTT. V gene TRBV18 combines with J gene TRBJ1-1, with D possibly matching TRBD1 (5 bases). The ends were cut back, 1 base at V and 0 bases at J, with 15 bases in the middle. Germline lookup yields CDR1 KGHSH and CDR2 LQKENI. This CDR3 has 17 amino acids.

The V and J genes are TRBV29-1 and TRBJ1-1, with unresolved D. This CDR3 spans 13 amino acids. Germline V gene data show CDR1 as SQVTM and CDR2 as ANQGSEA. The V gene lost 0 bases and the J gene lost 5 bases, with 10 bases spanning the gap. The CDR3 region is CSVEELAGTEAFF. The CDR3 DNA reads as TGCAGCGTTGAAGAACTAGCTGGGACTGAAGCTTTCTTT.

This clone came up once. The chain combines TRBV29-1 with TRBJ1-2; D is unresolved. CDR3 length: 12 residues. Germline lookup yields CDR1 SQVTM and CDR2 ANQGSEA. V dropped 4 bases and J dropped 6 bases, with 12 bases sitting between them. CDR3 coding DNA: TGCAGCGTTGTTCGAGGGATTCATGGCTACACCTTC. Encoded protein: CSVVRGIHGYTF.

This CDR3 is CASSARQGDYGYTF. The CDR3 DNA is TGTGCCAGCAGTGCAAGACAGGGGGACTATGGCTACACCTTC. The genes are TRBV2 and TRBJ1-2, with TRBD1 matching over 9 bases. CDR3 length: 14 amino acids. The germline gives CDR1 SNHLY, CDR2 FYNNEI. Trimming removed 4 bases from V and 3 bases from J; junction bases left unmatched: 3.

CDR3 amino acids: CASSSGQGRVLYF. CDR3 sequence (DNA): TGCGCCAGCAGCTCAGGACAGGGGAGGGTTCTGTACTTC. The chain recombines TRBV5-1 with TRBJ2-7; 9 bases are shared with TRBD1. CDR3 length: 13 residues. The germline V gene has CDR1 SGHRS and CDR2 YFSETQ. The ends lost 3 bases at V and 12 bases at J; junction bases unmatched: 10.

The CDR3 spells CASSVRDRDSPLHF. CDR3 bases: TGTGCCAGCAGCGTTCGGGACAGGGACTCACCCCTCCACTTT. J is TRBJ1-6 and V is TRBV9; the match to TRBD1 covers 9 bases. The ends lost 2 bases at V and 10 bases at J; junction bases unmatched: 4. The germline V gene encodes CDR1 SGDLS and CDR2 YYNGEE. The CDR3 extends over 14 amino acids.

The chain joins TRBV3-1 (or the pseudogene TRBV3-2) to TRBJ1-6, with a possible D match to TRBD1 (6 bases). The CDR3 totals 13 residues. The germline V and J ends were trimmed by 4 bases and 18 bases, with 19 bases remaining between them. Germline V lookup: CDR1 LGHDT, CDR2 YNNKEL (reference sequence). CDR3 residues: CASSLIGGTPSHF. In nucleotides, the CDR3 is TGTGCCAGCAGCCTGATAGGGGGTACCCCTTCCCACTTT.

The table lists this clone with a count of one. The chain employs TRBV7-9 and TRBJ1-2, with TRBD1 matching 9 bases. Per germline, CDR1 SEHNR and CDR2 FQNEAQ (reference sequence). V was pared by 0 bases and J by 6 bases, with 11 bases of the junction left unmatched. The CDR3 consists of 17 residues. The CDR3 is CASSLAGTGFFSDGYTF. The CDR3 nucleotides are TGTGCCAGCAGCTTAGCGGGGACAGGGTTTTTCTCCGATGGCTACACCTTC.

The chain links TRBV7-3 to TRBJ1-2; D perhaps matches TRBD1 (6 bases). Trimming took off 4 bases at V and 3 bases at J, with 15 bases between the two ends. The CDR3 is 15 amino acids. Germline V gives CDR1 SGHTA, CDR2 FQGTGA. Written as DNA, the CDR3 is TGTGCCAGCAGCTCGGGCACAGGGAAGGACTATGGCTACACCTTC. It codes for CASSSGTGKDYGYTF.

The chain uses TRBV18 and TRBJ2-7, with 7 positions matching TRBD1. Germline values: CDR1 KGHSH, CDR2 LQKENI. The ends lost 5 bases at V and 4 bases at J; junction bases unmatched: 2. This CDR3 comprises 12 residues. CDR3 amino acids: CASSTGEYEQYF. The CDR3 DNA sequence: TGTGCCAGCTCAACAGGGGAGTACGAGCAGTACTTC. Full variable domain (missing parts from reference TRBV18 and TRBJ2-7): NAGVMQNPRHLVRRRGQEARLRCSPMKGHSHVYWYRQLPEEGLKFMVYLQKENIIDESGMPKERFSAEFPKEGPSILRIQQVVRGDSAAYFCASSTGEYEQYFGPGTRLTVT.

The chain uses TRBV7-9 and TRBJ2-2, with TRBD2 as a possible D gene (7 bases). Germline V gene data show CDR1 as SEHNR and CDR2 as FQNEAQ (reference sequence). The CDR3 loop spans 14 amino acids. V was trimmed by 5 bases and J by 4 bases, leaving 11 bases between them. CDR3 sequence reads: CASSLGGGTGELFF. As DNA, the CDR3 is TGTGCCAGCAGCCTAGGGGGGGGCACCGGGGAGCTGTTTTTT.

The rearrangement uses TRBV12-5 and TRBJ1-2; 7 positions agree with TRBD1. Germline-derived CDR1 and CDR2 are LGHNT and FRNRAP. CDR3 size: 13 residues. J lost 7 bases, V lost 5 bases, and 7 bases had no gene match. CDR3: CASGLSDRSGYTF. The DNA of the CDR3 is TGTGCTAGTGGTCTCTCGGACAGGTCTGGCTACACCTTC.

Comments on this clone: The junction does not match germline at one end; this may be a read error. This chain uses TRBV11-2 with TRBJ2-5; D unclear. This CDR3 is 15 amino acids long. Germline values: CDR1 SGHAT, CDR2 FQNNGV. In DNA form, the CDR3 reads TGTGCCAGCAGCATAGAACATCTTACCCGAGAGACCCAGTACTTC. Its translation: CASSIEHLTRETQYF.

This chain links TRBV11-2 with TRBJ1-1; D unresolved. CDR1 SGHAT and CDR2 FQNNGV come from the germline V gene. The CDR3 runs to 14 residues. V gave up 5 bases and J gave up 1 base, with 11 bases separating them. The CDR3 bases are TGTGCCAGCAGCCCTCAGGCTGCGAACACTGAAGCTTTCTTT. This gives the protein CASSPQAANTEAFF.

This chain connects TRBV13 to TRBJ1-3, with D tentatively TRBD1 (5 bases). Trimming left V 3 bases short and J 2 bases short, with 8 bases between. The CDR3 spans 14 residues. In germline, CDR1 is PRHDT, CDR2 FYEKMQ (reference sequence). This CDR3 is CASSLGEAGNTIYF. CDR3 nucleotide sequence: TGTGCCAGCAGCTTGGGGGAGGCTGGAAACACCATATATTTT.

The chain has TRBV30 and TRBJ1-3, with TRBD1 identical over 9 bases. V was clipped by 5 bases and J by 0 bases; unmatched bases: 5. The V gene's germline CDR1 is GTSNPN and CDR2 SVGIG (reference sequence). This CDR3 comprises 15 residues. The CDR3 sequence is CAWGQGTFSGNTIYF. The DNA of the CDR3 is TGTGCCTGGGGACAGGGGACCTTCTCTGGAAACACCATATATTTT.

This sequence joins TRBV5-1 and TRBJ1-2; a weak D match, TRBD1 (5 bases). Trimming pared 2 bases from V and 6 bases from J, leaving 20 bases between. The CDR3 extends over 16 amino acids. Germline-derived CDR1 and CDR2 are SGHRS and YFSETQ. CDR3 region: CASSFTGGALEHGYTF. The CDR3 region has the DNA TGCGCCAGCAGCTTTACCGGGGGTGCCCTCGAACATGGCTACACCTTC.